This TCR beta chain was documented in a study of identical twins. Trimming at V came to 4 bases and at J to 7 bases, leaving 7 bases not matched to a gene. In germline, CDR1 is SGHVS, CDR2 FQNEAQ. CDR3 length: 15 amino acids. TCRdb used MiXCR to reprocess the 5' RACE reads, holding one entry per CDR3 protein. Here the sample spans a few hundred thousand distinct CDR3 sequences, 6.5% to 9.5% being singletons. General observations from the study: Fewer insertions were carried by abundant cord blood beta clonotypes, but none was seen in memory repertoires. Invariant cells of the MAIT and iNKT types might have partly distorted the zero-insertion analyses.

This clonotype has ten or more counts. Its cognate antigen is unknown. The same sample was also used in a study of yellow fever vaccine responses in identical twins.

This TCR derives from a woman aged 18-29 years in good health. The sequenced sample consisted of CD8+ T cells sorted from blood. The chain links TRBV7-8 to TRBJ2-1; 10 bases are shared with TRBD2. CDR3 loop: CASSSAGTSVNEQFF. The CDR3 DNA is TGTGCCAGCAGCTCCGCCGGGACTAGCGTAAATGAGCAGTTCTTC.